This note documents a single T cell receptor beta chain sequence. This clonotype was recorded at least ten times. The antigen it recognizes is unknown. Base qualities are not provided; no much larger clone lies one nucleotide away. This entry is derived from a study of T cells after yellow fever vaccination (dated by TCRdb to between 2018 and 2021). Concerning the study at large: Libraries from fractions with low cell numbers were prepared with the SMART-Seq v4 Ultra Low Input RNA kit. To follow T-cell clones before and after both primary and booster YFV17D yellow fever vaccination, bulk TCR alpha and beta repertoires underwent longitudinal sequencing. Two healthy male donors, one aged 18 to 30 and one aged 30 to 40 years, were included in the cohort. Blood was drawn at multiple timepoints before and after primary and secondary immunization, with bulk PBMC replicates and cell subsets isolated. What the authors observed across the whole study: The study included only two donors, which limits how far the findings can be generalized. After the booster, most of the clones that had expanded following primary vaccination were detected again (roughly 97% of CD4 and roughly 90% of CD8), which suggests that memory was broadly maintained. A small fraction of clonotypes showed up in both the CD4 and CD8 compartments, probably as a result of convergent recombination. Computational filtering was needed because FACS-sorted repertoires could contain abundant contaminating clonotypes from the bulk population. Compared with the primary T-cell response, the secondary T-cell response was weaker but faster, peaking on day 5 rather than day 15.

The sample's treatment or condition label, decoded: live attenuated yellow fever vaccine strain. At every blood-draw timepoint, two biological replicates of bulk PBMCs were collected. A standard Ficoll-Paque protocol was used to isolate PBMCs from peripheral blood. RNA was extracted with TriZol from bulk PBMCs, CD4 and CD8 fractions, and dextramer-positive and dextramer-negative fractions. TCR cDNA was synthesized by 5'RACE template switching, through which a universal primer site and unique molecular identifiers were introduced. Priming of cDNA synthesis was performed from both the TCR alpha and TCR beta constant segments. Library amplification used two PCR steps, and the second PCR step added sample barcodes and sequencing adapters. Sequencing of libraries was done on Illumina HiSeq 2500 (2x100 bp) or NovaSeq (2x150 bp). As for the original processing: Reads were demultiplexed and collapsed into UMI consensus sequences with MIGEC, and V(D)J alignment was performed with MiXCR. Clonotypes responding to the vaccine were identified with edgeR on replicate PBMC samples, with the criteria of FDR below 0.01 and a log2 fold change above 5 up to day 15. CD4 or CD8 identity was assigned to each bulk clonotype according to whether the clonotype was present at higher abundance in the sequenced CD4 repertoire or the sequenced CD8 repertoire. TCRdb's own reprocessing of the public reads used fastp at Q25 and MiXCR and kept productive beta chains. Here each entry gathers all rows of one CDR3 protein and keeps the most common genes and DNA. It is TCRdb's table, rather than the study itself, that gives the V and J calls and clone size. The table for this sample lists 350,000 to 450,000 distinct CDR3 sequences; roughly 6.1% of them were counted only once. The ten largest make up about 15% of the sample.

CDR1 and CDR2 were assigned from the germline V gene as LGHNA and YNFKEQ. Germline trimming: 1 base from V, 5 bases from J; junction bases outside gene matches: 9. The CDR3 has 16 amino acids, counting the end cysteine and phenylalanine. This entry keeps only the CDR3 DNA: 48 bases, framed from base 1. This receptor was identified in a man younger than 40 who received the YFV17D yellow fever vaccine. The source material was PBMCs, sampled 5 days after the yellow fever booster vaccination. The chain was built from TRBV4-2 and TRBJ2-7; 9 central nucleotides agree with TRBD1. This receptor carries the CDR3 CASSQVGGTGKNEQYF. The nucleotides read TGTGCCAGCAGCCAAGTAGGAGGGACAGGGAAGAACGAGCAGTACTTC.